Listed below are T cell receptor beta chains from one sample, sequenced in a study of beta chain features in type 1 diabetes. Profiling relied on immunoSEQ multiplex PCR, and the TCRdb table lists in-frame clones only, not all of them. The table has 620,000 or so clones, roughly 16% seen once. Sequences were obtained from naive CD4+ T cells from blood. The receptors originated from a man between 18 and 35 years old in good health. Each CDR3 is given with its conserved first and last residue. A D gene is named only where the DNA matches it firmly. Expanded clones get a size class; other rows say once, few or many, or leave the size out.

d_call: NA
j_call: TRBJ1-5
clone_size: NA
v_call: TRBV10-3
cdr3_aa: CAIRGQPQHF
cdr3_nt: TGTGCCATCAGAGGCCAGCCCCAGCATTTT

d_call: NA
j_call: TRBJ1-6
clone_size: few
v_call: TRBV19
cdr3_aa: CASSMNRQNSPLHF
cdr3_nt: TGTGCCAGTAGTATGAATCGGCAGAATTCACCCCTCCACTTT

d_call: NA
j_call: TRBJ2-3
clone_size: NA
v_call: TRBV7-2
cdr3_aa: CASSQTDWYSTDTQYF
cdr3_nt: TGTGCCAGCAGCCAAACAGACTGGTATAGCACAGATACGCAGTATTTT

d_call: NA
j_call: TRBJ1-1
clone_size: few
v_call: TRBV27
cdr3_aa: CASSSRLSTEAFF
cdr3_nt: TGTGCCAGCAGTTCTAGACTGAGCACTGAAGCTTTCTTT

d_call: TRBD1
j_call: TRBJ1-2
clone_size: few
v_call: TRBV6-5
cdr3_aa: CASSWTGDIYGYTF
cdr3_nt: TGTGCCAGCAGTTGGACAGGGGATATCTATGGCTACACCTTC

d_call: TRBD1
j_call: TRBJ1-2
clone_size: NA
v_call: TRBV27
cdr3_aa: CASSLRQGDYGYTF
cdr3_nt: TGTGCCAGCAGTTTAAGACAGGGAGACTATGGCTACACCTTC

d_call: NA
j_call: TRBJ2-3
clone_size: NA
v_call: TRBV2
cdr3_aa: CASSEALRRGSTDTQYF
cdr3_nt: TGTGCCAGCAGTGAAGCGCTTCGGAGGGGAAGCACAGATACGCAGTATTTT

d_call: TRBD1
j_call: TRBJ2-4
clone_size: few
v_call: TRBV9
cdr3_aa: CASSFRQGEDIQYF
cdr3_nt: TGTGCCAGCAGCTTTCGACAGGGGGAGGACATTCAGTACTTC

d_call: NA
j_call: TRBJ1-2
clone_size: few
v_call: TRBV27
cdr3_aa: CASSLSIFYGYTF
cdr3_nt: TGTGCCAGCAGTTTATCGATTTTCTATGGCTACACCTTC

d_call: NA
j_call: TRBJ2-4
clone_size: few
v_call: TRBV2
cdr3_aa: CASSGGYIQYF
cdr3_nt: TGTGCCAGCAGTGGGGGATACATTCAGTACTTC

d_call: NA
j_call: TRBJ1-4
clone_size: NA
v_call: TRBV5-1
cdr3_aa: CASSLGRTTNEKLFF
cdr3_nt: TGCGCCAGCAGCTTGGGCAGGACAACTAATGAAAAACTGTTTTTT

d_call: TRBD1
j_call: TRBJ1-2
clone_size: once
v_call: TRBV29-1
cdr3_aa: CSVLYGQGRFGGYTF
cdr3_nt: TGCAGCGTCCTTTATGGACAGGGTAGATTTGGAGGCTACACCTTC

d_call: TRBD1
j_call: TRBJ2-7
clone_size: NA
v_call: TRBV7-9
cdr3_aa: CASSRRRGQGQTYEQYF
cdr3_nt: TGTGCCAGCAGCAGAAGAAGGGGACAGGGGCAGACCTACGAGCAGTACTTC

d_call: TRBD1
j_call: TRBJ1-4
clone_size: NA
v_call: TRBV10-3
cdr3_aa: CAISGTGTGHRGLFF
cdr3_nt: TGTGCCATCAGTGGTACCGGGACAGGGCATCGCGGACTGTTTTTT

d_call: TRBD2
j_call: TRBJ2-7
clone_size: few
v_call: TRBV4-3
cdr3_aa: CASSQEAMAGGPGEQYF
cdr3_nt: TGCGCCAGCAGCCAAGAGGCTATGGCGGGGGGTCCCGGCGAGCAGTACTTC

d_call: NA
j_call: TRBJ2-3
clone_size: NA
v_call: TRBV4-1
cdr3_aa: CASSHPGSTDTQYF
cdr3_nt: TGCGCCAGCAGCCACCCGGGAAGCACAGATACGCAGTATTTT

d_call: NA
j_call: TRBJ1-1
clone_size: few
v_call: TRBV15
cdr3_aa: CATSRDRSRSFF
cdr3_nt: TGTGCCACCAGCAGAGATAGGAGCAGGTCCTTCTTT

d_call: NA
j_call: TRBJ1-5
clone_size: few
v_call: TRBV19
cdr3_aa: CASSLPAGSNQPQHF
cdr3_nt: TGTGCCAGTAGCCTACCGGCCGGGAGCAATCAGCCCCAGCATTTT

d_call: TRBD1
j_call: TRBJ1-5
clone_size: few
v_call: TRBV19
cdr3_aa: CASSIYKGQGKVGNQPQHF
cdr3_nt: TGTGCCAGTAGTATTTACAAGGGACAGGGGAAGGTCGGCAATCAGCCCCAGCATTTT

d_call: NA
j_call: TRBJ2-7
clone_size: NA
v_call: TRBV25-1
cdr3_aa: CASRQGSYEQYF
cdr3_nt: TGTGCCAGCAGACAGGGTTCCTACGAGCAGTACTTC

d_call: TRBD2
j_call: TRBJ2-7
clone_size: NA
v_call: TRBV6-1
cdr3_aa: CASSLAGGPTNEQYF
cdr3_nt: TGTGCCAGCAGTCTAGCGGGAGGGCCTACTAACGAGCAGTACTTC